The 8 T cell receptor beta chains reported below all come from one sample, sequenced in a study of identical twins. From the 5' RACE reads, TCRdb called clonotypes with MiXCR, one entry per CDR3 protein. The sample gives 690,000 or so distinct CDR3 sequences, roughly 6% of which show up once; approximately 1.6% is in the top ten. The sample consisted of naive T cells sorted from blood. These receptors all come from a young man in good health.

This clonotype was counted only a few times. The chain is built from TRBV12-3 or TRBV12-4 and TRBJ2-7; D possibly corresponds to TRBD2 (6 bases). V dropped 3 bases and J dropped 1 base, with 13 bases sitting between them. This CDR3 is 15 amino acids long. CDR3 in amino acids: CASSFGGSISYEQYF. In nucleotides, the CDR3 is TGTGCCAGCAGTTTCGGAGGGTCGATTTCCTACGAGCAGTACTTC.

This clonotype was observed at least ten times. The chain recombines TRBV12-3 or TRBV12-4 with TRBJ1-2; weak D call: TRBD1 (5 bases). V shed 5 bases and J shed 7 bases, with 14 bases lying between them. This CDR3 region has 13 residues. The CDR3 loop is CASSPGRTGGYTF. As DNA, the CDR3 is TGTGCCAGCAGTCCGGGACGGACCGGTGGCTACACCTTC.

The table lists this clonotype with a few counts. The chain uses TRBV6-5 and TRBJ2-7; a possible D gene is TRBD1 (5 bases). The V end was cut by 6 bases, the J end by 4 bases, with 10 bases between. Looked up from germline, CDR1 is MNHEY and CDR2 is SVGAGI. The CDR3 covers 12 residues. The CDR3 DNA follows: TGTGCCAGCAGGTCCGACAGATACGAGCAGTACGTC. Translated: CASRSDRYEQYV.

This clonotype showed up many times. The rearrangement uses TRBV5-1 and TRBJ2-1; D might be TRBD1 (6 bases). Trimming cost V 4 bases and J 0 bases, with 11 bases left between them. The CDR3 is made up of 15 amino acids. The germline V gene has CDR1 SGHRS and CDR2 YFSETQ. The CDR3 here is CASSVSRGSYNEQFF. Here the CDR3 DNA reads TGCGCCAGCAGCGTCTCCAGGGGCTCCTACAATGAGCAGTTCTTC.

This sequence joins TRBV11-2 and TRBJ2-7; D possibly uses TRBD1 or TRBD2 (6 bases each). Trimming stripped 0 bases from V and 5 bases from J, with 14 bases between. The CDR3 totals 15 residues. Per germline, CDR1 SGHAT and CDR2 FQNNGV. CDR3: CASSLDRWRGDEQYV. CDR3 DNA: TGTGCCAGCAGCTTAGATCGGTGGAGGGGGGACGAGCAGTACGTC.

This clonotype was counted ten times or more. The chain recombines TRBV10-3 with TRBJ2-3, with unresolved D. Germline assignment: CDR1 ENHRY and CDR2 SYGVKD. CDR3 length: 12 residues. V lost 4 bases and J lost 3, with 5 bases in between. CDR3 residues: CAISVGTDTQYF. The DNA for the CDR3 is TGTGCCATCAGTGTGGGGACAGATACGCAGTATTTT.

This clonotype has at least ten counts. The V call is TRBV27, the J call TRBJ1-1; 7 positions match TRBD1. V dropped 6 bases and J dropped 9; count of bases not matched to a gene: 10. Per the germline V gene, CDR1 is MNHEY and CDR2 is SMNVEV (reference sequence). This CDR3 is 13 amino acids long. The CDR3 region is CASSDSDRAKAFF. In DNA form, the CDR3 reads TGTGCCAGCAGCGACTCCGACAGGGCGAAAGCTTTCTTT.

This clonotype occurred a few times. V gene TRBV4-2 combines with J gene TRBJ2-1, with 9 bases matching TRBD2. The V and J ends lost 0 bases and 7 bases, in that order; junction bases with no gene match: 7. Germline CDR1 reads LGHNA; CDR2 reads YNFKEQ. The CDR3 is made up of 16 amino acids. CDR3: CASSQEAGGLWNEQFF. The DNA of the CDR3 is TGTGCCAGCAGCCAAGAGGCGGGAGGGCTTTGGAATGAGCAGTTCTTC.